A single sample is the source of the 10 T cell receptor beta chains below, sequenced in a study of CD8+CD57+ T cells in acquired aplastic anemia. For CDR3 and TCR beta VDJ profiling, genomic DNA was the template used. TCRdb reanalysed the reads using MiXCR and keeps one entry per CDR3 protein. The top ten clones hold 1.1% of a sample with some 220,000 distinct CDR3 sequences, 34% of them seen once. Sample: sorted CD4+, CD8+, or CD8+CD57+ T cells (not recorded which) from PBMCs. The receptor source for this set is a human donor in good health, serving as a control.

This chain joins TRBV15 and TRBJ1-1; D remains unclear. Trimming stripped 1 base from V and 5 bases from J, with 8 bases between. The V gene's germline CDR1 is LNHNV and CDR2 YYDKDF (reference sequence). This CDR3 is 13 amino acids long. This CDR3 is CATSRASGTEAFF. CDR3 nucleotide sequence: TGTGCCACCAGCAGAGCGAGTGGGACTGAAGCTTTCTTT.

This clonotype occurred a few times. The chain is built from TRBV5-1 and TRBJ2-3; the D is unclear. CDR1 is SGHRS and CDR2 is YFSETQ in the germline V gene. Trimming took 4 bases from V and 0 from J, leaving 15 bases between them. CDR3 length: 16 residues. CDR3 sequence: CASSPMAGSSTDTQYF. Here the CDR3 DNA reads TGCGCCAGCAGCCCCATGGCCGGATCTAGCACAGATACGCAGTATTTT.

In this sample, this clonotype turned up once. The rearrangement uses TRBV19 and TRBJ1-1; 9 bases align to TRBD1. Trimming took 3 bases from V and 4 from J; bases not matched to a gene: 6. Per germline, CDR1 LNHDA and CDR2 SQIVND (reference sequence). The CDR3 is 15 amino acids. For the CDR3, the DNA is TGTGCCAGTAGTATGGACAGGGGAAGTGGCACTGAAGCTTTCTTT. Protein sequence: CASSMDRGSGTEAFF.

Turning to this clonotype: This clone may be a read error of a much larger clone one base away. The rearrangement joins TRBV12-3 or TRBV12-4 to TRBJ1-2; D is unclear. The CDR3 sequence is 14 residues long. In DNA, the CDR3 is TGTGCCCGCAGTTCATCTGCGGCAGGCTTAGGCTACACCTTC. This encodes CARSSSAAGLGYTF.

This clonotype was detected many times. The chain uses TRBV19 and TRBJ2-1; 7 nucleotides agree with TRBD1. This CDR3 is 14 amino acids long. Germline CDR1 and CDR2: LNHDA and SQIVND (reference sequence). The ends lost 5 bases at V and 8 bases at J; junction bases unmatched: 9. This CDR3 is CASSPKNRGHEQFF. In DNA form, the CDR3 reads TGTGCCAGTAGTCCTAAGAACAGGGGCCATGAGCAGTTCTTC.

In regard to this clonotype: A much larger clone differs from this one at a single base, so this may be a read error. The chain combines TRBV5-1 with TRBJ2-5; 10 bases agree with TRBD1. Germline V lookup: CDR1 SGHRS, CDR2 YFSETQ. CDR3 size: 14 residues. CDR3 bases: TGCGCCAGCAGCTTGGGGACAGGGGGAGAGACCCAGTGCTTC. It translates to CASSLGTGGETQCF.

V is TRBV25-1 and J is TRBJ2-1, with a weak D call TRBD2 (6 bases). V was trimmed by 10 bases and J by 7 bases, leaving 17 bases between them. Germline CDR1 and CDR2: MGHDK and SYGVNS. The CDR3 totals 13 residues. The DNA for the CDR3 is TGTGCCATCAGCCGGGAGTCGCAAAATGAGCAGTTCTTC. Its translation: CAISRESQNEQFF.

This clonotype was counted between two and nine times. A much larger clone differs by one base, so this may be a read error. The gene calls are TRBV7-2 and TRBJ1-1, with a possible D match to TRBD1 (5 bases). Per germline, CDR1 SGHTA and CDR2 FQGNSA. The CDR3 contains 13 residues. The CDR3 spells CASSFQGLTGAFF. CDR3 in DNA: TGTGCCAGCAGCTTTCAGGGACTCACTGGAGCTTTCTTT.

This clonotype was seen repeatedly, ten times or more. The chain uses TRBV7-8 and TRBJ1-5; no clear D gene. Trimming left V 5 bases short and J 0 bases short, with 14 bases between. Germline V CDR1 and CDR2: SGHVS, FQNEAQ. The CDR3 runs to 16 residues. The CDR3 DNA is TGTGCCAGCAGCCCAACACGGGCCTATAGCAATCAGCCCCAGCATTTT. Its protein is CASSPTRAYSNQPQHF.

This clonotype was detected once. The chain links TRBV10-1 to TRBJ2-1; TRBD2 might be the D (6 bases). CDR3 length: 14 amino acids. Germline values: CDR1 WNHNN, CDR2 SYGVQD (reference sequence). Deletions cut 3 bases from V and 8 bases from J, with 14 bases between. CDR3 sequence (DNA): TGCGCCAGCAGTGACTCGGGACTCGGGGATGAGCAGTTCTTC. This codes for CASSDSGLGDEQFF.